Listed below are T cell receptor beta chains from one sample, sequenced in a study of early T cells in non-severe SARS-CoV-2 infection. TCRdb reanalysed the 5' RACE reads using MiXCR and keeps one entry per CDR3 protein. The sample holds over 50,000 distinct CDR3 sequences; about a tenth are singletons and the top ten take 1.7%. The sequenced material came from whole blood. The receptors were gathered from an adult who was a healthcare worker with PCR-confirmed SARS-CoV-2 infection or an uninfected control (not recorded which). Each CDR3 is given without its conserved first and last residue. Each record gives: V gene, J gene, D gene, clone size, CDR3 protein. The D gene is left open where the match is weak. Not every row has a clone size; where given, it reads once, few, many or a size class.

V gene: TRBV4-2
J gene: TRBJ2-1
D gene: -
clone size: many
CDR3 protein: ASSQDPRTGSYNEQF

V gene: TRBV20-1
J gene: TRBJ2-3
D gene: TRBD2
clone size: many
CDR3 protein: SASLGGGATDTQY

V gene: TRBV29-1
J gene: TRBJ1-1
D gene: -
clone size: -
CDR3 protein: SVSENTEAF

V gene: TRBV20-1
J gene: TRBJ1-5
D gene: TRBD1
clone size: -
CDR3 protein: SARPTGTANQPQH

V gene: TRBV3-1
J gene: TRBJ2-1
D gene: -
clone size: -
CDR3 protein: ASSQVGSRADEQF

V gene: TRBV5-1
J gene: TRBJ1-1
D gene: -
clone size: many
CDR3 protein: ASSLVAVNTEAF

V gene: TRBV5-6
J gene: TRBJ1-1
D gene: -
clone size: many
CDR3 protein: ASSDVQRGEAF

V gene: TRBV11-2
J gene: TRBJ2-7
D gene: TRBD2
clone size: many
CDR3 protein: ASSLGPGLGEQY

V gene: TRBV18
J gene: TRBJ2-2
D gene: TRBD1
clone size: -
CDR3 protein: ASSPQGERTGELF

V gene: TRBV30
J gene: TRBJ1-1
D gene: -
clone size: many
CDR3 protein: AWSPLAGTARGTEAF

V gene: TRBV5-1
J gene: TRBJ2-5
D gene: TRBD2
clone size: many
CDR3 protein: ASSLARGSGALLQETQY

V gene: TRBV18
J gene: TRBJ1-3
D gene: -
clone size: many
CDR3 protein: ASSPNRFSGNTIY

V gene: TRBV12-5
J gene: TRBJ1-1
D gene: TRBD1
clone size: many
CDR3 protein: ASGFAGTAINTEAF

V gene: TRBV3-1
J gene: TRBJ2-3
D gene: TRBD2
clone size: many
CDR3 protein: ASSRAGGPDTQY

V gene: TRBV20-1
J gene: TRBJ2-7
D gene: TRBD2
clone size: many
CDR3 protein: SALFGGRDEQY

V gene: TRBV20-1
J gene: TRBJ1-2
D gene: -
clone size: many
CDR3 protein: SARPQNYGYT

V gene: TRBV2
J gene: TRBJ2-5
D gene: TRBD1
clone size: many
CDR3 protein: ASRGTGRFETQY

V gene: TRBV4-1
J gene: TRBJ2-7
D gene: TRBD1
clone size: many
CDR3 protein: ASSQPGTGTYEQY

V gene: TRBV20-1
J gene: TRBJ2-7
D gene: TRBD2
clone size: many
CDR3 protein: SAHRVAGDYEQY

V gene: TRBV2
J gene: TRBJ2-3
D gene: -
clone size: many
CDR3 protein: ASSEVLGTDTQY

V gene: TRBV12-3/TRBV12-4
J gene: TRBJ1-4
D gene: TRBD1
clone size: few
CDR3 protein: ASSPPDRGSEKLF

V gene: TRBV30
J gene: TRBJ1-2
D gene: -
clone size: -
CDR3 protein: AWSLSTSFNYGYT

V gene: TRBV6-2/TRBV6-3
J gene: TRBJ1-1
D gene: TRBD1
clone size: -
CDR3 protein: ASSYPLGTGPLDTEAF

V gene: TRBV20-1
J gene: TRBJ1-1
D gene: -
clone size: once
CDR3 protein: SARGLHRDREAF

V gene: TRBV15
J gene: TRBJ2-7
D gene: -
clone size: many
CDR3 protein: ATSRFDSRYEQY

V gene: TRBV6-4
J gene: TRBJ2-3
D gene: -
clone size: many
CDR3 protein: ASSATGVNTDTQY

V gene: TRBV9
J gene: TRBJ1-1
D gene: -
clone size: few
CDR3 protein: ASSVEAGITEAF

V gene: TRBV25-1
J gene: TRBJ2-2
D gene: -
clone size: many
CDR3 protein: ASRGGTALGIGELF

V gene: TRBV30
J gene: TRBJ1-5
D gene: TRBD1
clone size: -
CDR3 protein: AWATGTDQPQH

V gene: TRBV20-1
J gene: TRBJ1-2
D gene: TRBD1
clone size: few
CDR3 protein: SARDRGRGNYGYT

V gene: TRBV11-2
J gene: TRBJ2-5
D gene: -
clone size: many
CDR3 protein: ASSLGFFQETQY

V gene: TRBV12-3/TRBV12-4
J gene: TRBJ1-4
D gene: -
clone size: few
CDR3 protein: ASSLARTNEKLF

V gene: TRBV2
J gene: TRBJ2-1
D gene: TRBD2
clone size: few
CDR3 protein: ASSGEGLTSNEQF

V gene: TRBV7-2
J gene: TRBJ1-2
D gene: -
clone size: many
CDR3 protein: ASSLVGTAYGYT

V gene: TRBV7-3
J gene: TRBJ2-5
D gene: TRBD2
clone size: many
CDR3 protein: ASSLAPSGGGETQY

V gene: TRBV29-1
J gene: TRBJ2-3
D gene: -
clone size: -
CDR3 protein: SVPTDTQY

V gene: TRBV5-1
J gene: TRBJ2-3
D gene: -
clone size: once
CDR3 protein: ASRGAGTTDTQY

V gene: TRBV19
J gene: TRBJ2-2
D gene: -
clone size: many
CDR3 protein: ASSMGLNTGELF

V gene: TRBV29-1
J gene: TRBJ1-1
D gene: -
clone size: -
CDR3 protein: SVVSGQGRTEAF

V gene: TRBV20-1
J gene: TRBJ1-5
D gene: -
clone size: few
CDR3 protein: SATAWAGNQPQH

V gene: TRBV7-3
J gene: TRBJ2-7
D gene: TRBD1
clone size: -
CDR3 protein: ASAGTGGDEQY

V gene: TRBV27
J gene: TRBJ1-1
D gene: -
clone size: many
CDR3 protein: ASSFAGLNTEAF

V gene: TRBV6-2/TRBV6-3
J gene: TRBJ2-3
D gene: -
clone size: many
CDR3 protein: ASSYLRPTFADTQY

V gene: TRBV14
J gene: TRBJ2-7
D gene: -
clone size: many
CDR3 protein: ASSQVGVSEQY

V gene: TRBV27
J gene: TRBJ1-1
D gene: -
clone size: many
CDR3 protein: ASSPEGTPGRGTEAF

V gene: TRBV18
J gene: TRBJ1-2
D gene: -
clone size: many
CDR3 protein: ASSSRGRDKENYGYT

V gene: TRBV7-9
J gene: TRBJ2-5
D gene: TRBD2
clone size: few
CDR3 protein: ASSLAAGLAGETQY

V gene: TRBV5-1
J gene: TRBJ2-1
D gene: -
clone size: -
CDR3 protein: ASSSTTPHSYNEQF

V gene: TRBV2
J gene: TRBJ2-2
D gene: TRBD2
clone size: few
CDR3 protein: ASKGLADTGELF

V gene: TRBV5-1
J gene: TRBJ2-3
D gene: TRBD2
clone size: few
CDR3 protein: ASSLYLAGDTQY

V gene: TRBV12-3/TRBV12-4
J gene: TRBJ2-7
D gene: TRBD1
clone size: many
CDR3 protein: ASSPLAIDRAPYEQY

V gene: TRBV4-3
J gene: TRBJ2-3
D gene: TRBD2
clone size: many
CDR3 protein: ASSQGDSGEDTQY

V gene: TRBV7-9
J gene: TRBJ1-4
D gene: -
clone size: many
CDR3 protein: ASSLLGATNEKLF

V gene: TRBV18
J gene: TRBJ2-2
D gene: TRBD2
clone size: few
CDR3 protein: ASTRTSGGPNTGELF

V gene: TRBV27
J gene: TRBJ2-3
D gene: TRBD2
clone size: few
CDR3 protein: ASSPVAGGPRDTQY

V gene: TRBV20-1
J gene: TRBJ1-2
D gene: -
clone size: once
CDR3 protein: SARDPGYGYT